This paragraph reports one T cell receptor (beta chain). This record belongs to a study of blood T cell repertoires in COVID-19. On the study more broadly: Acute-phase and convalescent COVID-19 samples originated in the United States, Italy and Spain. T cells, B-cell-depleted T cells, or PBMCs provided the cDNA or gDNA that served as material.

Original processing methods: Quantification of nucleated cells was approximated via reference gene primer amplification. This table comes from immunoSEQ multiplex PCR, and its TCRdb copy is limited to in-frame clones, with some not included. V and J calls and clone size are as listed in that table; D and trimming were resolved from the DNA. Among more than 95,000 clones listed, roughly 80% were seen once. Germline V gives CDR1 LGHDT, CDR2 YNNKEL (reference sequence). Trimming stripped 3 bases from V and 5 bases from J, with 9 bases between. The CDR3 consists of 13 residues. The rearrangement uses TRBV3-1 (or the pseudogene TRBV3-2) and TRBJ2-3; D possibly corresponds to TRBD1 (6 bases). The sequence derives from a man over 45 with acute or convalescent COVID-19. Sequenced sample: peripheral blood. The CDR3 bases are TGTGCCAGCAGCCACGGGACACAAGATACGCAGTATTTT. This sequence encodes CASSHGTQDTQYF.